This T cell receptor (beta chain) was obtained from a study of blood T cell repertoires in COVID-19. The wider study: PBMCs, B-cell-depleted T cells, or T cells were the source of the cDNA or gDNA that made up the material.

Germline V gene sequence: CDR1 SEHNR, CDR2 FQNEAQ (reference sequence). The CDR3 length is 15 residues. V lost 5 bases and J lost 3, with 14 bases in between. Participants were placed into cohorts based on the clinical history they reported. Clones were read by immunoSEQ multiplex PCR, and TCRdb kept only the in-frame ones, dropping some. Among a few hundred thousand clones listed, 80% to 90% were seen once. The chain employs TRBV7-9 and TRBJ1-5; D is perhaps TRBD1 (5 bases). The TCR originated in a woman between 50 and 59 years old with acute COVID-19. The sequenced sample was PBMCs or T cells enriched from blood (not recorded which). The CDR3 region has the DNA TGTGCCAGCAGCATCGGACAAGCCGACAATCAGCCCCAGCATTTT. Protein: CASSIGQADNQPQHF.